What follows are 17 T cell receptor beta chains derived from one specimen sequenced in a study of T cells after yellow fever vaccination (dated by TCRdb to the late 2010s). The sample's treatment or condition label, in plain terms: live attenuated yellow fever vaccine strain. The protocol used for the library was 5' RACE. Sequenced on an Illumina HiSeq 2500. The public sequencing data were trimmed at Q25 with fastp and processed into clonotypes with MiXCR by TCRdb, which kept only in-frame beta chains. Rows matching on CDR3 protein sequence are summarized as one entry with the most common DNA and genes. A total of 450,000 to 600,000 distinct CDR3 sequences appear in this sample, around 17% of them only once. 17% of the sample comes from the top ten. The specimen comprised PBMCs, sampled 5 days after the first yellow fever vaccination. The receptors shown here come from a man between 18 and 35 years old who received the YFV17D yellow fever vaccine.

This clonotype appeared a few times. The chain has TRBV11-2 and TRBJ2-3; 14 bases match TRBD2. V lost 6 bases to trimming and J lost 11 bases; unmatched junction nucleotides: 10. The CDR3 totals 15 residues. Germline V gene lookup returns CDR1 SGHAT and CDR2 FQNNGV. The CDR3, as DNA: TGTGCCAGCAGTATGACTAGCGGGGGGGATTTTGAGCAGTATTTT. Protein: CASSMTSGGDFEQYF.

In its sample, this clonotype was seen a few times. This chain joins TRBV6-1 and TRBJ1-5; 7 positions agree with TRBD1. After removal of 5 bases from V and 7 bases from J, the junction contained 11 bases not matched to a gene. The germline CDR1 and CDR2 sequences are MNHNS and SASEGT. CDR3 length equals 15 residues. The CDR3 sequence is CASSRRGNDGQPQHF. Written as DNA, the CDR3 is TGTGCCAGCAGTCGCAGGGGGAATGACGGCCAGCCCCAGCATTTT.

The chain uses TRBV13 and TRBJ2-5; tentative D call: TRBD1 (6 bases). Trimming removed 0 bases at V and 7 bases at J, with 21 bases between. CDR3 length equals 17 residues. Germline V gene data show CDR1 as PRHDT and CDR2 as FYEKMQ (reference sequence). The CDR3 bases are TGTGCCAGCAGCTTAGGCCCAGCGACAGGCCTCCAGGGGACCCAGTACTTC. Translated: CASSLGPATGLQGTQYF. Combining the CDR3 with reference TRBV13 and TRBJ2-5 gives the whole variable domain AAGVIQSPRHLIKEKRETATLKCYPIPRHDTVYWYQQGPGQDPQFLISFYEKMQSDKGSIPDRFSAQQFSDYHSELNMSSLELGDSALYFCASSLGPATGLQGTQYFGPGTRLLVL.

This clonotype has a handful of counts. The chain links TRBV6-2 or TRBV6-3 to TRBJ2-3, with D perhaps TRBD2 (6 bases). The CDR3 sequence is 15 residues long. The germline V gene encodes CDR1 MNHEY and CDR2 SVGEGT. With 8 bases removed from V and 3 bases from J, the gap between germline ends came to 18 bases. The CDR3 reads CASSHPGELTDTQYF. CDR3 coding DNA: TGTGCCAGCTCCCACCCGGGGGAGCTTACAGATACGCAGTATTTT.

There are a few counts of this clonotype. The chain is built from TRBV20-1 and TRBJ2-5, with TRBD2 matching over 7 bases. The V and J ends lost 1 base and 5 bases, in that order; junction bases with no gene match: 1. Germline loops: CDR1 DFQATT, CDR2 SNEGSKA (reference sequence). This CDR3 spans 12 amino acids. The DNA of the CDR3 is TGCAGTGCTAGAGTTAGCGGGGAGACCCAGTACTTC. Translating it yields CSARVSGETQYF.

This clonotype occurred a few times. The chain links TRBV4-1 to TRBJ2-2, with a possible D match to TRBD2 (7 bases). Trimming shortened V by 4 bases and J by 3 bases, and 12 bases separated the two germline ends. This CDR3 contains 15 residues. Germline-derived CDR1 and CDR2 are MGHRA and YSYEKL. CDR3 nucleotide sequence: TGCGCCAGCAGCCCAACAGGGAGGGACACCGGGGAGCTGTTTTTT. The encoded protein is CASSPTGRDTGELFF.

The rearrangement uses TRBV20-1 and TRBJ1-5, with D perhaps matching TRBD1 (5 bases). V dropped 5 bases and J dropped 5 bases, with 16 bases sitting between them. Germline V lookup: CDR1 DFQATT, CDR2 SNEGSKA (reference sequence). This CDR3 has 14 residues. The CDR3 sequence is CSASAGTTDQPQHF. The CDR3 coding sequence is TGCAGTGCTTCTGCAGGGACGACTGATCAGCCCCAGCATTTT.

The chain is built from TRBV2 and TRBJ2-7; 9 bases map to TRBD1. Germline V CDR1 and CDR2: SNHLY, FYNNEI. This CDR3 contains 13 residues. Trimming removed 10 bases from V and 6 bases from J; junction bases left unmatched: 10. In DNA form, the CDR3 reads TGTGCCAAAAGACCGGGACAGGGACTCGAGCAGTACTTC. Residues: CAKRPGQGLEQYF. Full variable domain (outside the CDR3, taken from reference TRBV2 and TRBJ2-7): EPEVTQTPSHQVTQMGQEVILRCVPISNHLYFYWYRQILGQKVEFLVSFYNNEISEKSEIFDDQFSVERPDGSNFTLKIRSTKLEDSAMYFCAKRPGQGLEQYFGPGTRLTVT.

The genes are TRBV12-3 or TRBV12-4 and TRBJ2-7; TRBD2 is a possible D gene (7 bases). This CDR3 comprises 14 residues. The V and J ends lost 5 bases and 0 bases respectively, with 11 bases between them. CDR3 coding DNA: TGTGCCAGCAGTAAGGGGGGGAGCTCCTACGAGCAGTACTTC. This gives the protein CASSKGGSSYEQYF.

There are a few counts of this clonotype. J is TRBJ2-5 and V is TRBV28; the D is unclear. V lost 3 bases to trimming and J lost 2 bases, with 16 bases between them. The CDR3 contains 16 residues. Germline V gene lookup returns CDR1 MDHEN and CDR2 SYDVKM. The CDR3 region is CASSFGGSLSQETQYF. The CDR3 bases are TGTGCCAGCAGTTTCGGTGGTAGCCTTTCTCAAGAGACCCAGTACTTC.

The chain joins TRBV29-1 to TRBJ2-6; 8 bases match TRBD1. V lost 6 bases to trimming and J lost 2 bases; unmatched junction nucleotides: 3. The CDR3 is 14 amino acids. CDR1 SQVTM and CDR2 ANQGSEA come from the germline V gene. CDR3 in DNA: TGCAGCGTGGGACAGGCGGCTGGGGCCAACGTCCTGACTTTC. This translates into CSVGQAAGANVLTF. Full variable domain (missing parts from reference TRBV29-1 and TRBJ2-6): SAVISQKPSRDICQRGTSLTIQCQVDSQVTMMFWYRQQPGQSLTLIATANQGSEATYESGFVIDKFPISRPNLTFSTLTVSNMSPEDSSIYLCSVGQAAGANVLTFGAGSRLTVL.

Comment on this clonotype: This could be a read error, since a much larger clone is one nucleotide away. DNA for the CDR3: TGTGCCAGCAGCCGGGACAGGGCGTCCTACGAGCAGTACTTC. Its translation: CASSRDRASYEQYF. The chain links TRBV11-2 to TRBJ2-7, with TRBD1 matching over 9 bases. With V trimmed by 5 bases and J by 1 base, 3 bases remained unmatched. The CDR3 spans 14 residues. The germline V gene encodes CDR1 SGHAT and CDR2 FQNNGV.

This clonotype has more than one count but fewer than ten. The V and J genes are TRBV6-1 and TRBJ2-4; D might be TRBD2 (5 bases). This CDR3 has 18 residues. CDR1 and CDR2 (germline): MNHNS, SASEGT. The V end was cut by 4 bases, the J end by 2 bases, with 21 bases between. In DNA form, the CDR3 reads TGTGCCAGCAGTGGTCCATCGGGGTGGGTGCGGACCAAAAACATTCAGTACTTC. Translating it yields CASSGPSGWVRTKNIQYF.

This clonotype has just a few counts. DNA for the CDR3: TGCAGTGCTAGAGATACTGGCGGGGGGGCCTACGAGCAGTACGTC. Its translation is CSARDTGGGAYEQYV. This chain connects TRBV20-1 to TRBJ2-7, with 9 bases matching TRBD2. The CDR3 is 15 residues long. Losses at the gene ends were 0 bases for V and 2 bases for J; bases not matched to a gene: 5. Germline CDR1 reads DFQATT; CDR2 reads SNEGSKA (reference sequence).

The sample holds a few counts of this clonotype. This chain joins TRBV7-2 and TRBJ2-1; a possible D gene is TRBD2 (6 bases). CDR3 length: 15 amino acids. Between the trimmed V and J ends, which lost 6 bases and 0 bases, there was a span of 12 bases. In germline, CDR1 is SGHTA, CDR2 FQGNSA. This CDR3 reads CASRARGSSYNEQFF. The CDR3 nucleotides read TGTGCCAGCAGGGCCCGGGGGAGCTCCTACAATGAGCAGTTCTTC.

J is TRBJ2-7 and V is TRBV6-7, with 10 nucleotides matching TRBD2. TRBV6-7 is given ORF status, its function remaining uncertain. The trim removed 6 bases at V and 5 bases at J, leaving 4 bases unmatched. The length of the CDR3 is 13 residues. The CDR3 DNA reads as TGTGCCAGCAGCCTAGCGGGGGAGAACGAGCAGTACGTC. Its translation: CASSLAGENEQYV.

This clonotype was observed at least ten times. The chain is built from TRBV6-2 or TRBV6-3 and TRBJ1-6; D not resolved. The V and J ends lost 7 bases and 7 bases respectively, with 14 bases between them. Germline values: CDR1 MNHEY, CDR2 SVGEGT. The CDR3 contains 14 residues. Here the CDR3 reads CASKSSRTNSPLHF. In DNA form, the CDR3 reads TGTGCCAGCAAGTCATCCAGAACCAATTCACCCCTCCACTTT.